This T cell receptor beta chain originates from a study of cytomegalovirus exposure and HLA in healthy donors. V was trimmed by 3 bases and J by 2 bases, leaving 13 bases between them. The germline gives CDR1 MDHEN, CDR2 SYDVKM. This CDR3 is 15 amino acids long. Study results and caveats: Usually a TCR sequence was rare, but some public TCRs were found in many donors. Specificity for CMV antigens was confirmed in vitro for a few of the CMV-associated chains. Researchers catalogued about 160 TCR beta chains as cytomegalovirus-associated. According to a later analysis, TCR clusters from the first cohort tended to co-occur in the roughly 120 validation repertoires.

This clone was seen only once. Its specificity is not known. The data were produced by immunoSEQ multiplex PCR, yet TCRdb's version contains in-frame clones alone and is incomplete. Here the sample spans about 360,000 clones, around 86% being singletons. Sequenced material: PBMCs. The clonotype originates from a woman in her late teens or twenties in good health and CMV-seronegative. V and J are TRBV28 and TRBJ1-2, with D perhaps matching TRBD1 (6 bases). CDR3 sequence reads: CASSFRAGVNYGYTF. The CDR3, as DNA: TGTGCCAGCAGTTTTAGGGCAGGGGTCAACTATGGCTACACCTTC.